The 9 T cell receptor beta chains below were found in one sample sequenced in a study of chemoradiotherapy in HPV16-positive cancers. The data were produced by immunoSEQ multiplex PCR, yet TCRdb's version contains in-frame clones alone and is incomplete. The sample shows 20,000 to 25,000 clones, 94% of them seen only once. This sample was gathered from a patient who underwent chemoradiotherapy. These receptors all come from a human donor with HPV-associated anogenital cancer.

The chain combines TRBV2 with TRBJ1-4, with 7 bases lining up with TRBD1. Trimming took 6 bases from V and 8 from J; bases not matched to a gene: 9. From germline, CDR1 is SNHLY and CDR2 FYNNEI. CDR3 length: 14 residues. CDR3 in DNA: TGTGCCAGCAGCCAGACAGGGTACGAAGAAAAACTGTTTTTT. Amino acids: CASSQTGYEEKLFF.

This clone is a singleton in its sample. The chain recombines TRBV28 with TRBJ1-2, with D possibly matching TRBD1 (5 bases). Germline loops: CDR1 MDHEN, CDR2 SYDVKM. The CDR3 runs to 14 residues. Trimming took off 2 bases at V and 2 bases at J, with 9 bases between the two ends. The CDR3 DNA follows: TGTGCCAGCAGTTTAAGGGGAACGAACTATGGCTACACCTTC. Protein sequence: CASSLRGTNYGYTF.

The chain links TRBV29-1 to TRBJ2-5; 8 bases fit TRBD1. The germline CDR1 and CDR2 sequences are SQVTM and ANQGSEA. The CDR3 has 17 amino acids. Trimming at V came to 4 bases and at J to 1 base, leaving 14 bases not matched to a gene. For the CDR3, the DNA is TGCAGCGTTGCTGTTTGGAGAACAGGGGGTTTCCAAGAGACCCAGTACTTC. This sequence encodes CSVAVWRTGGFQETQYF.

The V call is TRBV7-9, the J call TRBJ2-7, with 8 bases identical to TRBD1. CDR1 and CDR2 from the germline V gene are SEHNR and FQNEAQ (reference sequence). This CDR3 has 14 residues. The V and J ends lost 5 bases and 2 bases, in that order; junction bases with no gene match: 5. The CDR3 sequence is CASSPQGVAYEQYF. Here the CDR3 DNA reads TGTGCCAGCAGCCCACAGGGGGTGGCCTACGAGCAGTACTTC.

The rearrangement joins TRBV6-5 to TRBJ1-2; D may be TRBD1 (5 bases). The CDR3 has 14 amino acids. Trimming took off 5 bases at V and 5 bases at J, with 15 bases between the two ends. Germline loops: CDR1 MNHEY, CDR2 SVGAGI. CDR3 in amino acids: CASSQSRGPYGYTF. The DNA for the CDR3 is TGTGCCAGCAGTCAATCCCGGGGACCTTATGGCTACACCTTC.

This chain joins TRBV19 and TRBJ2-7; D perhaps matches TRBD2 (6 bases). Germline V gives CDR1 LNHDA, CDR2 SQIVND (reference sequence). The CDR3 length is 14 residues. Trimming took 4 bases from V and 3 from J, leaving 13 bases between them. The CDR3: CASSTAGSGYEQYF. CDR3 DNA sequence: TGTGCCAGTAGTACCGCGGGATCCGGCTACGAGCAGTACTTC.

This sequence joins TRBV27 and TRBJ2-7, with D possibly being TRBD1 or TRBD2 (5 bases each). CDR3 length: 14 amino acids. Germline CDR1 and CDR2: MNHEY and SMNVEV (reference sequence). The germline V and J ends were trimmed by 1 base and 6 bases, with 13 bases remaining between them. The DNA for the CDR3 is TGTGCCAGCAGTTTATTGCTCGCAGGGACCGAGCAGTACTTC. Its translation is CASSLLLAGTEQYF.

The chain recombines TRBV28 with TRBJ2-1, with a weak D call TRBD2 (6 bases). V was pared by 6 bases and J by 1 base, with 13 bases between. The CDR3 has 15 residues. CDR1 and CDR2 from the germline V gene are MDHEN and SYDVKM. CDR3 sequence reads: CASRRWDLSYNEQFF. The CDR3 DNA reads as TGTGCCAGCAGAAGATGGGACTTGTCCTACAATGAGCAGTTCTTC.

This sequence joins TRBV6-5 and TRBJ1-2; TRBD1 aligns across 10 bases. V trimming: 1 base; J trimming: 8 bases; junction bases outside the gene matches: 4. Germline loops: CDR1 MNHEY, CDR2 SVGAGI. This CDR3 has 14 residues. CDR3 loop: CASSYWDRGGGYTF. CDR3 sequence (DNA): TGTGCCAGCAGTTACTGGGACAGGGGAGGCGGCTACACCTTC.